These 2 T cell receptor beta chains came from one sample sequenced in a study of CD8+ T cells in alopecia areata. This sample's treatment: oral pan-JAK inhibitor, 5-10 mg twice daily. RNA extraction was followed by reverse transcription into cDNA, which acted as the sequencing template. Assay used: immunoSEQ multiplex PCR; TCRdb lists only in-frame clones, some missing. The sample holds around 290,000 clones; 58% are singletons and the top ten take more than 1.5%. Here the sequenced sample was CD4+ T cells sorted from blood, taken at week 24, from a patient treated with tofacitinib. These receptor sequences come from a human donor with alopecia areata.

The chain uses TRBV6-1 and TRBJ1-2; 9 bases agree with TRBD1. J gave up 1 base and V 3 bases, and 6 bases lay outside the gene matches. Germline V CDR1 and CDR2: MNHNS, SASEGT. CDR3 length: 16 residues. This chain's CDR3 is CASSDQGQGDNYGYTF. The CDR3 DNA reads as TGTGCCAGCAGTGATCAGGGACAGGGAGATAACTATGGCTACACCTTC.

This clone was detected only a few times. V is TRBV10-3 and J is TRBJ2-5; D is perhaps TRBD2 (6 bases). CDR1 is ENHRY and CDR2 is SYGVKD in the germline V gene. The CDR3 totals 15 residues. V gave up 8 bases and J gave up 1 base, with 17 bases separating them. The CDR3 coding sequence is TGTGCCATCGGGTCCTCTGGGGGGTCCCAAGAGACCCAGTACTTC. This encodes CAIGSSGGSQETQYF.